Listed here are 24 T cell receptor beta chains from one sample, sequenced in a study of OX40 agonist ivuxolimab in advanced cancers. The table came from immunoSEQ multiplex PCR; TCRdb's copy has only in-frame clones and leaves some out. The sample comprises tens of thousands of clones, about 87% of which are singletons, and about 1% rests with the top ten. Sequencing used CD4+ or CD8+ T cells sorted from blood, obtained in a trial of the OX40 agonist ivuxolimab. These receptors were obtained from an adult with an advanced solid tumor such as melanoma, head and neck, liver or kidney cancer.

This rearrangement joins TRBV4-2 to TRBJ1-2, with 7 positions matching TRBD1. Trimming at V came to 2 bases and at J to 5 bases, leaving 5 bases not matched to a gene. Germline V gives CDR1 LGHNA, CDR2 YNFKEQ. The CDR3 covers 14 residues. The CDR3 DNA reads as TGTGCCAGCAGCCAAACAGGGGACCCTTATGGCTACACCTTC. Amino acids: CASSQTGDPYGYTF.

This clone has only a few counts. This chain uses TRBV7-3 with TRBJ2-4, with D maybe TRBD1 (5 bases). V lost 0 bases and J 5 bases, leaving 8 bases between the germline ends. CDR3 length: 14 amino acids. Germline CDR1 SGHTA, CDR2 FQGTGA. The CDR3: CASSLTGAQNIQYF. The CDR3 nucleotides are TGTGCCAGCAGCTTAACAGGGGCCCAAAACATTCAGTACTTC.

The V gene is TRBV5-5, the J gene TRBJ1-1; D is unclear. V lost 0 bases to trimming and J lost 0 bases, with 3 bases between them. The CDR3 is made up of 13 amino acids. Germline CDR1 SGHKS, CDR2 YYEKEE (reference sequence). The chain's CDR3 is CASSLEVNTEAFF. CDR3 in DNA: TGTGCCAGCAGCTTGGAGGTGAACACTGAAGCTTTCTTT.

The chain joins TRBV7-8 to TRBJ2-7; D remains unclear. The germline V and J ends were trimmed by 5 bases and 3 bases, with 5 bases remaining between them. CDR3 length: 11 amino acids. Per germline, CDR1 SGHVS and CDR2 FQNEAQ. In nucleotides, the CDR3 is TGTGCCAGCAGCGGCAGCTACGAGCAGTACTTC. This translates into CASSGSYEQYF.

CDR3 DNA sequence: TGTGCCAGCAGCTCCCCCCAGACCGGGGAGCTGTTTTTT. As protein: CASSSPQTGELFF. The V and J genes are TRBV11-3 and TRBJ2-2; no reliable D call. CDR1 SGHNT and CDR2 YENEEA come from the germline V gene. CDR3 length: 13 residues. The V end lost 4 bases, the J end lost 5 bases, and 8 bases lay between the germline ends.

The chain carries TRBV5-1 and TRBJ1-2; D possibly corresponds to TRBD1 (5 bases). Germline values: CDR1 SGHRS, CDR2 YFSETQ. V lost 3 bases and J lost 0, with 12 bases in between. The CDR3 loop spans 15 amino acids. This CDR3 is CASSSRDGSNYGYTF. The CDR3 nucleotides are TGCGCCAGCAGCTCCCGGGACGGATCTAACTATGGCTACACCTTC.

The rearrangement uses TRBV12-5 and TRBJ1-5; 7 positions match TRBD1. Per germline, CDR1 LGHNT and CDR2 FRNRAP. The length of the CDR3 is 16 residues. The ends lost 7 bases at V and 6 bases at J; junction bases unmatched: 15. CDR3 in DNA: TGTGCTAGTGCGGATCCGCTTAACAGGGGAGGTCAGCCCCAGCATTTT. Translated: CASADPLNRGGQPQHF.

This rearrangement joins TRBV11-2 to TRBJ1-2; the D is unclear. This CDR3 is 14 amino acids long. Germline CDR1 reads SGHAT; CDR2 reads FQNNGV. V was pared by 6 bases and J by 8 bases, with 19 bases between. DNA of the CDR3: TGTGCCAGCAGAACCTCGAGCACCTTGGGGGGCTACACCTTC. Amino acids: CASRTSSTLGGYTF.

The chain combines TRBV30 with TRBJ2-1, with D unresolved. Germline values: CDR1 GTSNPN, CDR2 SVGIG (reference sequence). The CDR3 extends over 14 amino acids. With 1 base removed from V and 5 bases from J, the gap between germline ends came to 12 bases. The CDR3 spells CAWSAPPTHNEQFF. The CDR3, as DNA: TGTGCCTGGAGTGCCCCCCCCACACACAATGAGCAGTTCTTC. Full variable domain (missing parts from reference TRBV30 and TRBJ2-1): SQTIHQWPATLVQPVGSPLSLECTVEGTSNPNLYWYRQAAGRGLQLLFYSVGIGQISSEVPQNLSASRPQDRQFILSSKKLLLSDSGFYLCAWSAPPTHNEQFFGPGTRLTVL.

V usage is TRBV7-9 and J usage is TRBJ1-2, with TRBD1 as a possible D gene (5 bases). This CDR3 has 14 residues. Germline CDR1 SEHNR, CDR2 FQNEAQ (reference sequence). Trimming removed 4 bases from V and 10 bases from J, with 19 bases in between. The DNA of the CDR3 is TGTGCCAGCAGCTCCACCTCGGGGCAGAAGACCTACACCTTC. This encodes CASSSTSGQKTYTF.

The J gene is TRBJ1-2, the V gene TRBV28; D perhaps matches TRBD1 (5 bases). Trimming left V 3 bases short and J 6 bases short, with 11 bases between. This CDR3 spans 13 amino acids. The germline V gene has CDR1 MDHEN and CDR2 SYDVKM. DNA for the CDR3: TGTGCCAGCAGTTTGAGCCGGGGGGATGGCTACACCTTC. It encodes CASSLSRGDGYTF.

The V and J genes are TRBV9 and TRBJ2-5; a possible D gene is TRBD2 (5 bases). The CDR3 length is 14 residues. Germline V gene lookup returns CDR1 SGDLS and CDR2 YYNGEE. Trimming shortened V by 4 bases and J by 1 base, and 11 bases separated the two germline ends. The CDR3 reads CASSPDYSQETQYF. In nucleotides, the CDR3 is TGTGCCAGCAGCCCAGACTATTCCCAAGAGACCCAGTACTTC.

CDR3: CASSKESGTYEQYF. CDR3 DNA sequence: TGTGCCAGCAGTAAAGAATCCGGCACCTACGAGCAGTACTTC. The V and J genes are TRBV2 and TRBJ2-7; D is ambiguous. V shed 5 bases and J shed 2 bases, with 13 bases lying between them. The germline gives CDR1 SNHLY, CDR2 FYNNEI. The CDR3 runs to 14 residues.

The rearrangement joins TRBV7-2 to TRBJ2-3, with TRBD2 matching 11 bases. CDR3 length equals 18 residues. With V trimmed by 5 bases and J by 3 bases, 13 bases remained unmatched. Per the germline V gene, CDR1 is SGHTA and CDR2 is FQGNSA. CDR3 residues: CASSPTHPTSGSTDTQYF. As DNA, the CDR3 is TGTGCCAGCAGCCCCACCCACCCCACTAGCGGGAGTACAGATACGCAGTATTTT. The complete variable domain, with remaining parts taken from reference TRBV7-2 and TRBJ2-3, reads GAGVSQSPSNKVTEKGKDVELRCDPISGHTALYWYRQSLGQGLEFLIYFQGNSAPDKSGLPSDRFSAERTGGSVSTLTIQRTQQEDSAVYLCASSPTHPTSGSTDTQYFGPGTRLTVL.

The CDR3 DNA follows: TGTGCCAGCAGTTCCCACAATGAGCAGTTCTTC. This translates into CASSSHNEQFF. The chain employs TRBV28 and TRBJ2-1; no clear D gene. Looked up from germline, CDR1 is MDHEN and CDR2 is SYDVKM. Trimming removed 4 bases from V and 5 bases from J, with 3 bases in between. CDR3 size: 11 residues.

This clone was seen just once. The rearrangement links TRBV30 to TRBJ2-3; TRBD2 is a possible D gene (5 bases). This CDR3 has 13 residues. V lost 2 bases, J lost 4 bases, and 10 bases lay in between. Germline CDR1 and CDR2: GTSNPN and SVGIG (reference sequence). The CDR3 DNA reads TGTGCCTGGAGTAGCGGAGGAGCAGATACGCAGTATTTT. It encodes CAWSSGGADTQYF.

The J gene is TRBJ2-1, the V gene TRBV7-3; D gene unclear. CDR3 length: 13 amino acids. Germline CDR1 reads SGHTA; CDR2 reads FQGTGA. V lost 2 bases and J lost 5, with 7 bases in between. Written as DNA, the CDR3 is TGTGCCAGCAGCTTAGGTGCCAACAATGAGCAGTTCTTC. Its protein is CASSLGANNEQFF.

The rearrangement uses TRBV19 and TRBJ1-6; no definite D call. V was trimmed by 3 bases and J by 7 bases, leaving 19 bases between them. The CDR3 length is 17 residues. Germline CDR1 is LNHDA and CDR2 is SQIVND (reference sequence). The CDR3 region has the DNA TGTGCCAGTAGTATGCTGGGCCGAGCTTTGGGAAATTCACCCCTCCACTTT. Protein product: CASSMLGRALGNSPLHF.

The CDR3 sequence: CASSLPGYNTEAFF. The DNA for the CDR3 is TGTGCCAGCAGCTTGCCTGGTTATAACACTGAAGCTTTCTTT. The chain employs TRBV5-4 and TRBJ1-1; D is unresolved. Germline CDR1 is SGHNT and CDR2 is YYREEE (reference sequence). There are 14 residues in the CDR3. V was shortened by 1 base and J by 2 bases, with 9 bases between the two germline ends.

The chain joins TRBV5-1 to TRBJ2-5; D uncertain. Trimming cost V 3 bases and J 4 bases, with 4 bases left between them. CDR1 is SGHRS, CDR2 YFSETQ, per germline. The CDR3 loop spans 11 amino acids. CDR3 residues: CASSSGETQYF. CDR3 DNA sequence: TGCGCCAGCAGCTCCGGAGAGACCCAGTACTTC.

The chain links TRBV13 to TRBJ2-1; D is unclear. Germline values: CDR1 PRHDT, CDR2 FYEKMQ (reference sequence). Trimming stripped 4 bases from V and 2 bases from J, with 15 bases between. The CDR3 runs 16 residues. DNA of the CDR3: TGTGCCAGCAGCTCCGTTCCGTCCAACCCCTACAATGAGCAGTTCTTC. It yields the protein CASSSVPSNPYNEQFF.

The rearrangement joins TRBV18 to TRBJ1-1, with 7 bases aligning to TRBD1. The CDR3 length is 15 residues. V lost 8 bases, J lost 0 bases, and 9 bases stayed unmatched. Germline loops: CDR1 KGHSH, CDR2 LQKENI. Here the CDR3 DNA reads TGTGCCAGCCCTCGGGACAGAAGCATGAACACTGAAGCTTTCTTT. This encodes CASPRDRSMNTEAFF. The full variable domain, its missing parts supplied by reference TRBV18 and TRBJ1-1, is NAGVMQNPRHLVRRRGQEARLRCSPMKGHSHVYWYRQLPEEGLKFMVYLQKENIIDESGMPKERFSAEFPKEGPSILRIQQVVRGDSAAYFCASPRDRSMNTEAFFGQGTRLTVV.

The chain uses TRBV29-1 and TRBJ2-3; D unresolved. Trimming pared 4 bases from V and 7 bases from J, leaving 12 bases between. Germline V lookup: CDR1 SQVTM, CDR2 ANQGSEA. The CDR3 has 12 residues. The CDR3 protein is CSVAFGANTQYF. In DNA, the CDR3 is TGCAGCGTTGCTTTTGGCGCGAATACGCAGTATTTT.

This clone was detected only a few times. For the CDR3, the DNA is TGTGCCAGCAGCCAAGAAGTGCGGGGGCAAGACGAGCAGTACTTC. Translated, it gives CASSQEVRGQDEQYF. The chain joins TRBV4-2 to TRBJ2-7, with a weak D call TRBD2 (7 bases). Trimming cost V 0 bases and J 5 bases, with 14 bases left between them. Germline V CDR1 and CDR2: LGHNA, YNFKEQ. The CDR3 spans 15 residues.